This TCR beta chain was obtained from a study of metastatic and nonmetastatic thyroid tumors. Study-level points and caveats: Patients with malignant thyroid tumors reportedly had significantly higher TCR beta diversity than those with benign nodules, in blood and tumor.

Prior to thyroid surgery, none of the patients had received any treatment. The germline V gene has CDR1 MNHEY and CDR2 SMNVEV (reference sequence). The CDR3 has 16 amino acids. V was pared by 3 bases and J by 2 bases, with 14 bases between. This clone was counted many times. The antigen is undetermined. Through MiXCR, TCRdb re-clonotyped the PCR reads. Altogether about 19,000 clones are present, roughly 17% being singletons, with the ten largest covering roughly 18%. Sequenced sample: blood. This chain connects TRBV27 to TRBJ1-5, with D unresolved. The source of this sequence is a male donor with papillary thyroid cancer or a benign thyroid nodule (not recorded which). Some clones in this sample may be carry-over from other donors' samples. CDR3 in DNA: TGTGCCAGCAGTTTGGATGGCGAGATTGGCAATCAGCCCCAGCATTTT. Its translation: CASSLDGEIGNQPQHF.